This TCR beta chain stems from a study of blood T cell repertoires in COVID-19. Turning to the study itself: From T cells, B-cell-depleted T cells, or PBMCs came the material, which was cDNA or gDNA.

In the original workflow: For nucleated cells, counts were estimated from reference gene primer amplification. Assay: immunoSEQ multiplex PCR; the TCRdb copy retains only in-frame clones and omits some. That table furnishes V, J and clone size, whereas the DNA furnished D and trimming. The sample shows a few hundred thousand clones, 92% of them seen only once. Cohorts were determined from participant-reported clinical history. The receptor comes from a woman younger than 45 who had recovered from COVID-19. The sample taken for sequencing was PBMCs or T cells enriched from blood (not recorded which).

This CDR3 is CASSFTGSGNTIYF. CDR3 bases: TGTGCCAGCAGCTTCACGGGCTCTGGAAACACCATATATTTT. The V gene is TRBV7-2, the J gene TRBJ1-3; D not resolved. Trimming cost V 3 bases and J 0 bases, with 6 bases left between them. Germline V lookup: CDR1 SGHTA, CDR2 FQGNSA. CDR3 length: 14 amino acids.